This TCR beta chain was retrieved from a study of T cell changes during pregnancy in multiple sclerosis. The method was immunoSEQ multiplex PCR; TCRdb's version includes in-frame clones alone and lacks a portion of them. The table records some 31,000 clones, 75% to 95% of them present only once. The table lists this clone with a few counts. Germline V CDR1 and CDR2: MNHEY, SMNVEV (reference sequence). The J segment lost 3 bases and the V segment lost 7 bases, leaving 3 bases of the junction unmatched. There are 13 residues in the CDR3. The starting material was CD8+ T cells from peripheral blood mononuclear cells, obtained in the second trimester of pregnancy. The sequence was obtained from a female donor in good health, enrolled as a control in a pregnancy study. The chain is built from TRBV27 and TRBJ1-2, with 9 bases identical to TRBD1. The CDR3 DNA is TGTGCCAGCACCAGGACAGGGGACTATGGCTACACCTTC. Its protein is CASTRTGDYGYTF.